This T cell receptor (beta chain) was identified in a study of tumor-infiltrating lymphocytes in primary liver carcinoma. Study as a whole: Read depth, roughly 3.5 to 8 million productive TCRbeta reads, did not differ significantly between tissues.

Unsorted whole blood served as the source of blood RNA, and germline DNA was extracted as well. Prior to the surgical procedure, about 3.7 milliliters of peripheral blood were collected. Broader study findings: Blood trailed tumors significantly in top-250-clone fraction (p = 0.039). There was no comparison of CD4+ and CD8+ repertoires, as samples were bulk unsorted.

Details on this clonotype: Its matching antigen is unknown. Given a much more abundant clone one base away, this may be a read error.

The V gene's germline CDR1 is MNHEY and CDR2 SVGEGT. The CDR3 is made up of 14 amino acids. A primer matching the constant region was used to make TCR beta cDNA from approximately 500 ng of total RNA. The TCR beta library was amplified through three nested multiplex PCR rounds in a modified ARM-PCR procedure. A C-beta reverse primer and TRBV1-TRBV30 forward primers served in each of the first two PCR rounds, at roughly 10 cycles apiece. TCRdb re-called the multiplex PCR reads with MiXCR, one entry per CDR3 protein. The table has hundreds of thousands of distinct CDR3 sequences, 55% to 65% seen once. The TCR comes from a man between 40 and 49 years old with primary liver carcinoma and hepatitis B virus infection. The material sequenced was peripheral blood. J is TRBJ2-4 and V is TRBV6-2 or TRBV6-3; the D gene is possibly TRBD2 (5 bases). CDR3 sequence (DNA): TGTGTCAGCAGCCCTATAGCGTTTATTAACATTCAGTACTTC. Translation: CVSSPIAFINIQYF.